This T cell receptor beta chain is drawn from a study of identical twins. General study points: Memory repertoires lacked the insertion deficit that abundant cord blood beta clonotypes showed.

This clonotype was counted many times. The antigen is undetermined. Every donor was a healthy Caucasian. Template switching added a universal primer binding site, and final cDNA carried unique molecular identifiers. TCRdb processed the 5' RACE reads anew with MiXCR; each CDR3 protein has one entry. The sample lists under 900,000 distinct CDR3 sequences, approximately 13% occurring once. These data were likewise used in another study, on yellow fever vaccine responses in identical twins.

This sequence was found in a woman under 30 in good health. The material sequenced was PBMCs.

The CDR3 coding sequence is TGTGCCAGCAGCGCCTCGCCAGAGACCCAGTACTTC. This codes for CASSASPETQYF. J is TRBJ2-5 and V is TRBV9; no clear D gene. Trimming took 3 bases from V and 4 from J, leaving 7 bases between them. The CDR3 extends over 12 amino acids. Germline V gives CDR1 SGDLS, CDR2 YYNGEE.